The 17 T cell receptor beta chains below come from one sample, sequenced in a study of blood T cell repertoires in COVID-19. Here immunoSEQ multiplex PCR was the method, and the copy in TCRdb shows in-frame clones only, minus some. The profile shows around 140,000 clones, 80% to 85% of them singletons. The sequenced material came from peripheral blood. These receptors were collected from a human donor in a cohort sampled during active COVID-19.

This clone was seen once. This sequence joins TRBV3-1 (or the pseudogene TRBV3-2) and TRBJ2-1; 7 bases are a match to TRBD2. Germline CDR1 LGHDT, CDR2 YNNKEL (reference sequence). The J segment lost 12 bases and the V segment lost 0 bases, leaving 5 bases of the junction unmatched. This CDR3 region has 13 residues. The CDR3 is CASSQDGGGGQFF. CDR3 DNA sequence: TGTGCCAGCAGCCAAGATGGGGGGGGAGGGCAGTTCTTC.

The rearrangement uses TRBV6-5 and TRBJ2-7, with 10 nucleotides matching TRBD2. Per germline, CDR1 MNHEY and CDR2 SVGAGI. The trim removed 8 bases at V and 5 bases at J, leaving 9 bases unmatched. CDR3 length: 14 residues. The CDR3 spells CASSVGLAGDEQYF. Written as DNA, the CDR3 is TGTGCCAGCTCGGTGGGCCTAGCGGGAGACGAGCAGTACTTC.

The chain uses TRBV29-1 and TRBJ2-7, with a possible D match to TRBD1 (5 bases). The CDR3 is made up of 12 amino acids. The germline gives CDR1 SQVTM, CDR2 ANQGSEA. V shed 4 bases and J shed 2 bases, with 9 bases lying between them. The CDR3 reads CSVAQVAYEQYF. The CDR3 coding sequence is TGCAGCGTTGCACAGGTCGCCTACGAGCAGTACTTC.

The chain couples TRBV6-1 to TRBJ1-2; 8 positions match TRBD1. The CDR3 loop spans 15 amino acids. The V segment lost 2 bases and the J segment 7 bases; nucleotides outside the gene matches: 9. Germline values: CDR1 MNHNS, CDR2 SASEGT. In nucleotides, the CDR3 is TGTGCCAGCAGTGAAATACCCGGACAGGGAGGTGGCTACACCTTC. Its translation: CASSEIPGQGGGYTF.

This chain links TRBV6-5 with TRBJ2-5; 11 bases fit TRBD2. The CDR3 loop spans 15 amino acids. CDR1 and CDR2 (germline): MNHEY, SVGAGI. V was clipped by 5 bases and J by 5 bases; unmatched bases: 7. CDR3 bases: TGTGCCAGCAGTATTAGCGGGAGGGCCTCGGAGACCCAGTACTTC. Translating gives CASSISGRASETQYF.

Notes on this clone: The junction and the germline gene differ at one end; a read error may be behind it. Other DNA sequences from this sample encode an identical CDR3 as well. The J gene is TRBJ2-2, the V gene TRBV10-3; D gene uncertain. Per the germline V gene, CDR1 is ENHRY and CDR2 is SYGVKD. The CDR3 sequence is 14 residues long. Here the CDR3 DNA reads TGTGCCATCCGCAGGCAGATTAACACTGGGGAGCTGTTTTTT. Protein product: CAIRRQINTGELFF.

V is TRBV6-6 and J is TRBJ2-3, with TRBD1 as a possible D gene (6 bases). The CDR3 totals 12 residues. V gave up 8 bases and J gave up 3 bases, with 9 bases separating them. Per germline, CDR1 MNHNY and CDR2 SVGAGI (reference sequence). CDR3 DNA: TGTGCCAGCCAACAGGGAACAGATACGCAGTATTTT. Encoded protein: CASQQGTDTQYF.

Here the CDR3 reads CASSFREGGNQPQHF. The CDR3 region has the DNA TGTGCCAGTAGTTTTAGGGAGGGTGGCAATCAGCCCCAGCATTTT. The genes are TRBV19 and TRBJ1-5; D ambiguous. In germline, CDR1 is LNHDA, CDR2 SQIVND (reference sequence). Between the trimmed V and J ends, which lost 5 bases and 2 bases, there was a span of 13 bases. The CDR3 spans 15 residues.

This clone was picked up a small number of times. The chain recombines TRBV6-2 or TRBV6-3 with TRBJ1-2; D is perhaps TRBD1 (5 bases). The CDR3 contains 12 residues. The V end was cut by 2 bases, the J end by 7 bases, with 8 bases between. In germline, CDR1 is MNHEY, CDR2 SVGEGT. CDR3 bases: TGTGCCAGCAGTTACAGCGGGGGTGGCTACACCTTC. Translated, it gives CASSYSGGGYTF.

The chain has TRBV7-9 and TRBJ1-1; no reliable D call. CDR3 length: 15 amino acids. The ends were cut back, 2 bases at V and 5 bases at J, with 15 bases in the middle. Germline CDR1 reads SEHNR; CDR2 reads FQNEAQ (reference sequence). CDR3 DNA: TGTGCCAGCAGCTTAAGTACGGGGAAAGGGACTGAAGCTTTCTTT. This encodes CASSLSTGKGTEAFF.

Only a few counts were recorded for this clone. The chain recombines TRBV11-2 with TRBJ2-7, with D unclear. CDR3 size: 13 residues. From germline, CDR1 is SGHAT and CDR2 FQNNGV. Trimming took off 2 bases at V and 7 bases at J, with 12 bases between the two ends. The CDR3 sequence: CASSLNIVGEQYF. DNA of the CDR3: TGTGCCAGCAGCTTAAATATTGTCGGGGAGCAGTACTTC.

The chain joins TRBV19 to TRBJ2-1; 9 bases map to TRBD1. Germline CDR1 and CDR2: LNHDA and SQIVND (reference sequence). V lost 5 bases, J lost 5 bases, and 4 bases stayed unmatched. The CDR3 contains 14 residues. The CDR3 nucleotides are TGTGCCAGTAGTGCCGGACAGGGGAACAATGAGCAGTTCTTC. This gives the protein CASSAGQGNNEQFF.

The J gene is TRBJ2-7, the V gene TRBV29-1, with 8 positions matching TRBD2. The junction had 10 bases not matched to a gene; V was cut back by 3 bases and J by 3 bases. Germline V lookup: CDR1 SQVTM, CDR2 ANQGSEA. The CDR3 has 15 amino acids. The CDR3 coding sequence is TGCAGCGTTGAGGTCTGGCGGGAGGACAACTACGAGCAGTACTTC. It yields the protein CSVEVWREDNYEQYF.

This clone was detected a few times. The chain uses TRBV29-1 and TRBJ2-7; D not resolved. Between the trimmed V and J ends, which lost 4 bases and 2 bases, there was a span of 12 bases. This CDR3 is built from 13 residues. CDR1 and CDR2 (germline): SQVTM, ANQGSEA. In DNA form, the CDR3 reads TGCAGCGTTGGGAAAGGAACAGCCTACGAGCAGTACTTC. This sequence encodes CSVGKGTAYEQYF.

V usage is TRBV28 and J usage is TRBJ1-6; a weak D match, TRBD1 (5 bases). The germline gives CDR1 MDHEN, CDR2 SYDVKM. The CDR3 is 15 residues long. V lost 5 bases, J lost 6 bases, and 14 bases lay in between. The CDR3 DNA reads TGTGCCAGCAGTCCCCAGACAGACCTTAATTCACCCCTCCACTTT. This translates into CASSPQTDLNSPLHF.

The V call is TRBV7-2, the J call TRBJ2-1, with 8 nucleotides matching TRBD2. Germline CDR1 reads SGHTA; CDR2 reads FQGNSA. Trimming cost V 5 bases and J 7 bases; bases outside gene matches: 7. The CDR3 has 14 residues. As DNA, the CDR3 is TGTGCCAGCAGCGTCGGGACTAGGTGGAATGAGCAGTTCTTC. Its protein is CASSVGTRWNEQFF.

The chain joins TRBV28 to TRBJ2-7; TRBD1 matches at 9 bases. The CDR3 extends over 13 amino acids. V lost 6 bases and J lost 6; bases outside the gene matches: 6. Germline V gene data show CDR1 as MDHEN and CDR2 as SYDVKM. The CDR3 reads CASRRQGVGEQYF. Here the CDR3 DNA reads TGTGCCAGCAGGAGACAGGGGGTAGGCGAGCAGTACTTC.